Each of the 2 T cell receptor beta chains below was sequenced from the same sample in a study of blood T cell repertoires in COVID-19. Using immunoSEQ multiplex PCR, the repertoire was profiled, and TCRdb retains in-frame clones only, with some absent. Counted here are roughly 250,000 clones, roughly 80% occurring once; the ten biggest clones make up roughly a tenth. Sequenced material: peripheral blood. Receptors were obtained from a woman older than 75 with acute or convalescent COVID-19.

The V gene is TRBV6-5, the J gene TRBJ1-1; D uncertain. Trimming pared 6 bases from V and 4 bases from J, leaving 15 bases between. Germline-derived CDR1 and CDR2 are MNHEY and SVGAGI. This CDR3 is 14 amino acids long. The CDR3 spells CASRPGRAGTEAFF. Written as DNA, the CDR3 is TGTGCCAGCAGACCCGGGAGGGCGGGCACTGAAGCTTTCTTT.

The J gene is TRBJ1-5, the V gene TRBV5-6, with 8 bases aligning to TRBD1. This CDR3 is built from 15 residues. V lost 6 bases to trimming and J lost 1 base; unmatched junction nucleotides: 6. Germline lookup yields CDR1 SGHDT and CDR2 YYEEEE. The CDR3 region is CASTRQGLSNQPQHF. The CDR3 DNA follows: TGTGCCAGCACCCGACAGGGGTTGAGCAATCAGCCCCAGCATTTT. Looking up the rest from reference TRBV5-6 and TRBJ1-5 gives the full variable domain: DAGVTQSPTHLIKTRGQQVTLRCSPKSGHDTVSWYQQALGQGPQFIFQYYEEEERQRGNFPDRFSGHQFPNYSSELNVNALLLGDSALYLCASTRQGLSNQPQHFGDGTRLSIL.